The rows below give T cell receptor beta chains drawn from one sample of a study of Graves' ophthalmopathy and Graves' hyperthyroidism. One entry per CDR3 protein, called by TCRdb with MiXCR from the multiplex PCR reads. The sample comprises around 1,000,000 distinct CDR3 sequences, 36% of which are singletons, and over 8.5% rests with the top ten. Sequencing input: peripheral blood or thyroid tissue (not recorded which). These receptors all come from an adult man with Graves' hyperthyroidism. Each CDR3 is given with its conserved first and last residue. Each record gives: J gene, V gene, clone size, CDR3 length, D gene, CDR3 protein, CDR3 DNA. A D gene is named only where the DNA matches it firmly. Not all rows give a size; the values are once, few, many and, for expanded clones, a class.

TRBJ2-7 | TRBV7-8 | few | 14 | . | CASSQDPESVEQYF | TGTGCCAGCAGCCAAGATCCCGAGTCAGTCGAGCAGTACTTC
TRBJ1-1 | TRBV4-1 | many | 14 | . | CASKTAGKNTEAFF | TGCGCCAGCAAAACCGCAGGAAAGAACACTGAAGCTTTCTTT
TRBJ1-2 | TRBV12-3/TRBV12-4 | few | 13 | . | CASSLERKGGYTF | TGTGCCAGCAGTTTAGAGAGGAAGGGTGGCTACACCTTC
TRBJ1-6 | TRBV6-1 | . | 14 | TRBD1 | CASRSPEGASPLHF | TGTGCCAGCAGAAGCCCGGAGGGGGCTTCACCCCTCCACTTT
TRBJ1-2 | TRBV4-1 | . | 15 | . | CASSQALGKEYGYTF | TGCGCCAGCAGCCAAGCTCTGGGGAAGGAATATGGCTACACCTTC
TRBJ2-7 | TRBV19 | . | 14 | . | CASSINQGHGEQYF | TGTGCCAGTAGTATAAATCAGGGGCATGGCGAGCAGTACTTC
TRBJ2-2 | TRBV9 | many | 14 | . | CASIVQAGTGELFF | TGTGCCAGCATCGTACAGGCAGGCACCGGGGAGCTGTTTTTT
TRBJ2-7 | TRBV19 | . | 13 | . | CATPGQNSYEQYF | TGTGCCACCCCAGGACAAAACTCCTACGAGCAGTACTTC
TRBJ2-5 | TRBV29-1 | . | 12 | . | CSLVAVRETQYF | TGCAGCTTAGTAGCAGTCCGAGAGACCCAGTACTTC
TRBJ2-2 | TRBV7-2 | . | 15 | . | CASSFPIRGTGELFF | TGTGCCAGCAGCTTTCCAATTAGGGGCACCGGGGAGCTGTTTTTT
TRBJ1-5 | TRBV9 | many | 15 | TRBD1 | CASSVPGQGDQPQHF | TGTGCCAGCAGCGTCCCGGGACAGGGCGATCAGCCCCAGCATTTT
TRBJ1-2 | TRBV29-1 | . | 15 | . | CSVVAPRLGLEGYTF | TGCAGCGTTGTTGCTCCCCGCCTGGGCTTGGAGGGCTACACCTTC